Listed below are T cell receptor beta chains from one sample, sequenced in a study of radiotherapy plus CTLA-4 blockade in lung cancer. The table came from immunoSEQ multiplex PCR; TCRdb's copy has only in-frame clones and leaves some out. Found here are tens of thousands of clones, approximately 79% of them singletons; the top ten hold more than 9.5%. The source material was peripheral blood, sampled from a patient treated with radiotherapy plus ipilimumab. These receptors came from a human donor with non-small cell lung cancer who had stable disease on radiotherapy plus ipilimumab. Each CDR3 is given with its conserved first and last residue. D genes are given only for firm matches. Only part of the rows carry a size: once, few, many, or a class if the clone is expanded.

.,TRBV11-3,.,TRBJ1-1,CASSTSPRGARTEAFF,TGTGCCAGCAGCACCTCGCCTCGGGGGGCGAGAACTGAAGCTTTCTTT
.,TRBV7-8,once,TRBJ2-3,CASSPDSLSDTDTQYF,TGTGCCAGCAGCCCGGACTCACTGTCAGACACAGATACGCAGTATTTT
.,TRBV10-3,.,TRBJ2-3,CAIQGSGDTQYF,TGTGCCATCCAGGGGTCCGGGGATACGCAGTATTTT
.,TRBV7-2,.,TRBJ2-7,CASSFPGLSSYEQYF,TGTGCCAGCAGCTTCCCGGGACTGAGCTCTTACGAGCAGTACTTC
TRBD2,TRBV19,medium-sized,TRBJ2-7,CASSILAGAGYEQYF,TGTGCCAGTAGTATACTAGCGGGGGCCGGGTACGAGCAGTACTTC
TRBD1,TRBV13,.,TRBJ1-4,CASSLGSTGAKEKLFF,TGTGCCAGCAGCTTAGGCTCAACAGGGGCGAAAGAAAAACTGTTTTTT
.,TRBV28,.,TRBJ1-1,CASSYPRGGKGAFF,TGTGCCAGCAGTTACCCCCGCGGGGGAAAAGGAGCTTTCTTT
TRBD2,TRBV19,.,TRBJ2-2,CASKRLAPTGELFF,TGTGCCAGTAAGCGACTAGCGCCTACCGGGGAGCTGTTTTTT
.,TRBV30,.,TRBJ1-1,CAWSVGVGTEAFF,TGTGCCTGGAGTGTGGGTGTCGGGACTGAAGCTTTCTTT
.,TRBV10-2,few,TRBJ2-1,CASSESRLGNEQFF,TGCGCCAGCAGTGAGTCCCGTCTAGGGAATGAGCAGTTCTTC
.,TRBV6-6,.,TRBJ2-2,CATSESTGELFF,TGTGCCACCTCAGAGAGCACCGGGGAGCTGTTTTTT
.,TRBV27,once,TRBJ1-1,CASSPWTENTEAFF,TGTGCCAGCAGCCCCTGGACGGAGAACACTGAAGCTTTCTTT
.,TRBV11-2,once,TRBJ1-5,CASSLGQWNQPQHF,TGTGCCAGCAGCTTAGGACAGTGGAATCAGCCCCAGCATTTT
TRBD1,TRBV5-1,.,TRBJ1-4,CASSYGTATNEKLFF,TGCGCCAGCAGCTACGGGACAGCAACTAATGAAAAACTGTTTTTT
TRBD1,TRBV27,.,TRBJ1-2,CASSLSQDRGNYGYTF,TGTGCCAGCAGTCTCTCCCAGGACAGGGGAAACTATGGCTACACCTTC
.,TRBV28,once,TRBJ1-1,CASSLGYKNTEAFF,TGTGCCAGCAGTTTAGGATACAAGAACACTGAAGCTTTCTTT
.,TRBV10-3,.,TRBJ1-1,CAIADVQGTPNTEAFF,TGTGCCATCGCCGATGTACAGGGTACGCCGAACACTGAAGCTTTCTTT
.,TRBV10-3,.,TRBJ2-3,CAIRGSSTDTQYF,TGTGCCATCAGAGGTAGCAGCACAGATACGCAGTATTTT
TRBD2,TRBV27,.,TRBJ2-1,CASSFGGGFNEQFF,TGTGCCAGCAGTTTCGGGGGGGGGTTCAATGAGCAGTTCTTC